This TCR beta chain was recorded in a study of CD8+ T cells in alopecia areata. Study-wide background: Tofacitinib was taken orally by treated patients, and the dose was 5 to 10 mg twice daily.

Germline loops: CDR1 SGHTA, CDR2 FQGNSA. After removal of 2 bases from V and 4 bases from J, the junction contained 4 bases not matched to a gene. This CDR3 contains 15 residues. This clone was counted a few times. In each case, RNA was isolated and then reverse transcribed into cDNA as the sequencing template. This table comes from immunoSEQ multiplex PCR, and its TCRdb copy is limited to in-frame clones, with some not included. Of about 130,000 clones listed, roughly 61% were seen once; the top ten hold under 5%. As part of sample collection, lesional scalp punch biopsies and peripheral blood were taken from alopecia areata patients.

The chain is built from TRBV7-2 and TRBJ2-3; TRBD2 matches 9 bases. The receptor's source is a human donor with alopecia areata. The sample here was CD4+ T cells sorted from blood, taken at week 0. The CDR3 region has the DNA TGTGCCAGCAGCTTAAGGACTAGCGACGCAGATACGCAGTATTTT. It yields the protein CASSLRTSDADTQYF.